These 17 T cell receptor beta chains came from one sample sequenced in a study of cytomegalovirus exposure and HLA in healthy donors. Amplification used 60 Vbeta primers and 13 Jbeta primers. Some clones are missing from TCRdb's copy, which holds only in-frame ones; the method was immunoSEQ multiplex PCR. The sample consists of 150,000 to 200,000 clones, around 80% of them appearing once. Specimen: PBMCs. The source is a female donor in good health and CMV-seronegative.

The genes are TRBV5-6 and TRBJ2-3; 9 bases are shared with TRBD2. Germline V gene data show CDR1 as SGHDT and CDR2 as YYEEEE. After removal of 2 bases from V and 2 bases from J, the junction contained 6 bases not matched to a gene. This CDR3 comprises 16 residues. This CDR3 reads CASSLYSGGNTDTQYF. The CDR3 region has the DNA TGTGCCAGCAGCTTATACAGCGGGGGGAACACAGATACGCAGTATTTT. The full variable domain, completed using reference TRBV5-6 and TRBJ2-3, is DAGVTQSPTHLIKTRGQQVTLRCSPKSGHDTVSWYQQALGQGPQFIFQYYEEEERQRGNFPDRFSGHQFPNYSSELNVNALLLGDSALYLCASSLYSGGNTDTQYFGPGTRLTVL.

V and J are TRBV18 and TRBJ2-3, with 9 nucleotides matching TRBD2. The CDR3 totals 17 residues. CDR1 is KGHSH and CDR2 is LQKENI in the germline V gene. V dropped 2 bases and J dropped 5; count of bases not matched to a gene: 11. Written as DNA, the CDR3 is TGTGCCAGCTCACCAATAAAGACTAGCGGTTGGGGAGATACGCAGTATTTT. This sequence encodes CASSPIKTSGWGDTQYF.

The chain joins TRBV20-1 to TRBJ1-4, with D possibly being TRBD1 (5 bases). The CDR3 is 11 residues long. Germline assignment: CDR1 DFQATT and CDR2 SNEGSKA (reference sequence). The V end lost 3 bases, the J end lost 16 bases, and 15 bases lay between the germline ends. The chain's CDR3 is CSASDTRTKFF. As DNA, the CDR3 is TGCAGTGCTAGCGATACTCGGACAAAGTTTTTT.

The rearrangement joins TRBV11-2 to TRBJ1-1; 8 nucleotides agree with TRBD1. Germline values: CDR1 SGHAT, CDR2 FQNNGV. The V gene end was trimmed by 1 base and the J gene end by 8 bases; junction bases not matched to a gene: 3. The CDR3 sequence is 13 residues long. The CDR3 nucleotides read TGTGCCAGCAGCTTAGGTTGGACAGGGGAAGCTTTCTTT. Residues: CASSLGWTGEAFF.

The chain joins TRBV9 to TRBJ2-1, with 7 bases that match TRBD2. Germline lookup yields CDR1 SGDLS and CDR2 YYNGEE. J was trimmed by 10 bases and V by 3 bases; bases with no gene match: 10. CDR3 length: 14 amino acids. This CDR3 is CASSATTSSNEQFF. CDR3 DNA sequence: TGTGCCAGCAGCGCGACGACTAGCTCCAACGAGCAGTTCTTC.

The V call is TRBV7-3, the J call TRBJ1-1; D gene ambiguous. CDR1 is SGHTA and CDR2 is FQGTGA in the germline V gene. CDR3 length equals 13 residues. With 5 bases removed from V and 5 bases from J, the gap between germline ends came to 12 bases. CDR3 amino acids: CASSRSSGTEAFF. Here the CDR3 DNA reads TGTGCCAGCAGCCGCTCCTCGGGGACTGAAGCTTTCTTT.

J is TRBJ1-1 and V is TRBV5-1; a possible D gene is TRBD1 (6 bases). The CDR3 is 14 amino acids. Germline loops: CDR1 SGHRS, CDR2 YFSETQ. V dropped 4 bases and J dropped 10 bases, with 20 bases sitting between them. CDR3 bases: TGCGCCAGCAGCGGGGCAGGGGTCCCACTAGGAGCTTTCTTT. Residues: CASSGAGVPLGAFF.

J is TRBJ1-2 and V is TRBV12-5, with a tentative D call TRBD1 (5 bases). Trimming left V 8 bases short and J 2 bases short, with 18 bases between. This CDR3 comprises 15 residues. The germline gives CDR1 LGHNT, CDR2 FRNRAP. CDR3 loop: CASRTDGGRNYGYTF. The DNA for the CDR3 is TGTGCTAGTAGAACTGACGGGGGACGGAACTATGGCTACACCTTC.

The CDR3 loop is CASSYAGVSETQYF. The CDR3 DNA reads TGCGCCAGCAGTTACGCAGGCGTGTCTGAGACCCAGTACTTC. This chain connects TRBV5-1 to TRBJ2-5, with D unresolved. The V and J ends lost 5 bases and 5 bases respectively, with 16 bases between them. Germline V gene lookup returns CDR1 SGHRS and CDR2 YFSETQ. The CDR3 contains 14 residues.

This clone was seen a handful of times. The chain couples TRBV7-3 to TRBJ2-1; D remains unclear. Deletions cut 2 bases from V and 6 bases from J, with 14 bases between. The germline CDR1 and CDR2 sequences are SGHTA and FQGTGA. CDR3 size: 15 residues. In nucleotides, the CDR3 is TGTGCCAGCAGCTTAGGAGATAGCCCACGCAATGAGCAGTTCTTC. This gives the protein CASSLGDSPRNEQFF.

The chain combines TRBV11-1 with TRBJ2-1; 8 positions agree with TRBD2. CDR3 length: 16 residues. The ends lost 5 bases at V and 4 bases at J; junction bases unmatched: 10. Germline-derived CDR1 and CDR2 are SGHAT and FQDESV (reference sequence). The CDR3 loop is CASSPRPGLEYNEQFF. In DNA, the CDR3 is TGTGCCAGCAGCCCCCGACCGGGACTAGAGTACAATGAGCAGTTCTTC.

This clone appeared a single time. V usage is TRBV12-5 and J usage is TRBJ1-2; D is unresolved. The V and J ends lost 7 bases and 5 bases respectively, with 14 bases between them. CDR3 length equals 13 residues. Germline V lookup: CDR1 LGHNT, CDR2 FRNRAP. This CDR3 reads CASVGGGLYGYTF. CDR3 nucleotide sequence: TGTGCTAGTGTGGGCGGCGGGCTTTATGGCTACACCTTC.

The chain is built from TRBV4-3 and TRBJ1-6, with D possibly matching TRBD1 (6 bases). Deletions cut 1 base from V and 10 bases from J, with 14 bases between. The CDR3 totals 15 residues. Germline V gene data show CDR1 as LGHNA and CDR2 as YSLEER. In DNA, the CDR3 is TGCGCCAGCAGCCAAGTGGTGGGGGCTAGGTCACCCCTCCACTTT. Protein sequence: CASSQVVGARSPLHF.

The genes are TRBV19 and TRBJ1-5; D ambiguous. Germline V gene lookup returns CDR1 LNHDA and CDR2 SQIVND (reference sequence). V dropped 7 bases and J dropped 6 bases, with 13 bases sitting between them. The CDR3 is made up of 13 amino acids. The CDR3, as DNA: TGTGCCAGTACTCGGCAGGAGGGTCAGCCCCAGCATTTT. Amino acid sequence: CASTRQEGQPQHF.

J is TRBJ2-7 and V is TRBV28; 7 nucleotides agree with TRBD2. The germline gives CDR1 MDHEN, CDR2 SYDVKM. This CDR3 has 12 residues. The CDR3 sequence: CAGGRNSYEQYF. The CDR3 region has the DNA TGTGCTGGCGGGAGAAATAGCTACGAGCAGTACTTC.

The V and J genes are TRBV1 and TRBJ2-6; the table's D call, TRBD1, has no DNA check behind it. TRBV1 is described as a pseudogene. This CDR3 region has 21 residues. CDR3 sequence (DNA): TGCACCAGCAGCCAATATACTCGGACAGGCGCCAGGGAGGCTGGGGCCAACGTCCTGACTTTC. It encodes CTSSQYTRTGAREAGANVLTF.

The chain recombines TRBV2 with TRBJ1-2, with D possibly being TRBD1 (5 bases). Germline V CDR1 and CDR2: SNHLY, FYNNEI. The CDR3 contains 12 residues. Trimming stripped 11 bases from V and 4 bases from J, with 14 bases between. The CDR3, as DNA: TGTGCCGGGGGGGACGAATCCTATGGCTACACCTTC. Translation gives CAGGDESYGYTF.